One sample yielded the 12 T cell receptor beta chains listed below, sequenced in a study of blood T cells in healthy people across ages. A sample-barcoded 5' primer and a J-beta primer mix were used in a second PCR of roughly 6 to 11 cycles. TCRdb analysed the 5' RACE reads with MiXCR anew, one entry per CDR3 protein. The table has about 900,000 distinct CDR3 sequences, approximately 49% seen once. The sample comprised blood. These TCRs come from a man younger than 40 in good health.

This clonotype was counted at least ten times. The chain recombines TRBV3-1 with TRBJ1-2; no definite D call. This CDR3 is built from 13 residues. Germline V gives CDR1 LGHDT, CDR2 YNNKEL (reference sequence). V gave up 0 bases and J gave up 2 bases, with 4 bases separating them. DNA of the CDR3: TGTGCCAGCAGCCAAGACAGGAACTATGGCTACACCTTC. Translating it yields CASSQDRNYGYTF.

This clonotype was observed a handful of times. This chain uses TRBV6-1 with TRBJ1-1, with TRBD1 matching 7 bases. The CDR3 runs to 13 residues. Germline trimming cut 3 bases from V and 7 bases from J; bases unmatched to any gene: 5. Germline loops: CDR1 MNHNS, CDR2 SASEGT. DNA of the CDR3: TGTGCCAGCAGTGAGAGCTACAGGGGTGAAGCTTTCTTT. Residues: CASSESYRGEAFF.

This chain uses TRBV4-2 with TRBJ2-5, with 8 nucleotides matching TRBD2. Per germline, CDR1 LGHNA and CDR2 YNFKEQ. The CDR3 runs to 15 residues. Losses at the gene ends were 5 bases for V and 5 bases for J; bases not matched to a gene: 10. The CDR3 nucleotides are TGTGCCAGCAGCGGAGCAGGAGCGGGAGAGGAGACCCAGTACTTC. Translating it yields CASSGAGAGEETQYF.

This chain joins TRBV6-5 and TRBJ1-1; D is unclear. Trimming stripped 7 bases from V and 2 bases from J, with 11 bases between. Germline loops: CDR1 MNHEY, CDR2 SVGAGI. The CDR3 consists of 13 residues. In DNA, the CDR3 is TGTGCCAGCAAGAGGGCCCTAAACACTGAAGCTTTCTTT. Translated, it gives CASKRALNTEAFF.

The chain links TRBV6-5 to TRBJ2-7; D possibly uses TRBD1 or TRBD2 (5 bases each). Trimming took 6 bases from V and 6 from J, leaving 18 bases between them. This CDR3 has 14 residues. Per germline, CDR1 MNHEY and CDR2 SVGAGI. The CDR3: CASSPRLGDLEQYF. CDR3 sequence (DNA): TGTGCCAGCAGCCCCCGGTTGGGGGATCTCGAGCAGTACTTC.

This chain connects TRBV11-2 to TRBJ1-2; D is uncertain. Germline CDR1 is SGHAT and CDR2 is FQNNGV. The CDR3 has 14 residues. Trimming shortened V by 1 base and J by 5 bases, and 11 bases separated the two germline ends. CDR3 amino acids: CASSLGRERYGYTF. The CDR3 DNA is TGTGCCAGCAGCTTAGGGAGGGAGCGGTATGGCTACACCTTC.

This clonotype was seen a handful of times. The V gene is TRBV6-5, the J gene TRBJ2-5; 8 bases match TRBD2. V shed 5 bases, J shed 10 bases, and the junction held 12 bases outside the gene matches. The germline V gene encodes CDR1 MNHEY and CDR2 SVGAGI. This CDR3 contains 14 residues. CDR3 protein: CASSPGLAAGGQYF. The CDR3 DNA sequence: TGTGCCAGCAGTCCAGGACTAGCCGCGGGGGGCCAGTACTTC.

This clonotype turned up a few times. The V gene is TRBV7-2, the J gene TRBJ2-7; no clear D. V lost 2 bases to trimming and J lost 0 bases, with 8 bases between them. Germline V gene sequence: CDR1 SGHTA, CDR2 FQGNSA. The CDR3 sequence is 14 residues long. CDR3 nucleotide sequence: TGTGCCAGCAGCTTACCAGACCTCTCCTACGAGCAGTACTTC. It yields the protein CASSLPDLSYEQYF.

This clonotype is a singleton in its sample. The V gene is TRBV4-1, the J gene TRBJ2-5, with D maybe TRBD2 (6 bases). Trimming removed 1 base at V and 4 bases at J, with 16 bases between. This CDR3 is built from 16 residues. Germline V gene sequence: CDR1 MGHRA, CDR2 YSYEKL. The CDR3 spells CASSQGASDPVETQYF. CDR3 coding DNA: TGCGCCAGCAGCCAAGGGGCTAGCGATCCCGTAGAGACCCAGTACTTC.

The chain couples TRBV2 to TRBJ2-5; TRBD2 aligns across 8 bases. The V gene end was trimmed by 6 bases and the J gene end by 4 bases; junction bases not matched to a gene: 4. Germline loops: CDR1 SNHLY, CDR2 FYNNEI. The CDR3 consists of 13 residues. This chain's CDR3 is CASRLAAGETQYF. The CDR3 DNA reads TGTGCCAGCAGACTAGCGGCCGGAGAGACCCAGTACTTC. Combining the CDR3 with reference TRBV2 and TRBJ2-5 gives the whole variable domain EPEVTQTPSHQVTQMGQEVILRCVPISNHLYFYWYRQILGQKVEFLVSFYNNEISEKSEIFDDQFSVERPDGSNFTLKIRSTKLEDSAMYFCASRLAAGETQYFGPGTRLLVL.

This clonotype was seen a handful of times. This CDR3 reads CASSLDPPYNEQFF. The CDR3 DNA reads as TGCGCCAGCAGCTTGGACCCTCCCTACAATGAGCAGTTCTTC. The J gene is TRBJ2-1, the V gene TRBV5-1; no definite D call. The CDR3 totals 14 residues. Germline CDR1 SGHRS, CDR2 YFSETQ. Trimming took off 0 bases at V and 2 bases at J, with 6 bases between the two ends.

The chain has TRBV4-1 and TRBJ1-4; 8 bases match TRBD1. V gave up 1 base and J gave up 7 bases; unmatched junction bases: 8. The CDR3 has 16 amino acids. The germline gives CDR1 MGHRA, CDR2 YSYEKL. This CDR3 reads CASSQGRTGKFEKLFF. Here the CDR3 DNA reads TGCGCCAGCAGCCAAGGGCGGACAGGGAAGTTTGAAAAACTGTTTTTT.